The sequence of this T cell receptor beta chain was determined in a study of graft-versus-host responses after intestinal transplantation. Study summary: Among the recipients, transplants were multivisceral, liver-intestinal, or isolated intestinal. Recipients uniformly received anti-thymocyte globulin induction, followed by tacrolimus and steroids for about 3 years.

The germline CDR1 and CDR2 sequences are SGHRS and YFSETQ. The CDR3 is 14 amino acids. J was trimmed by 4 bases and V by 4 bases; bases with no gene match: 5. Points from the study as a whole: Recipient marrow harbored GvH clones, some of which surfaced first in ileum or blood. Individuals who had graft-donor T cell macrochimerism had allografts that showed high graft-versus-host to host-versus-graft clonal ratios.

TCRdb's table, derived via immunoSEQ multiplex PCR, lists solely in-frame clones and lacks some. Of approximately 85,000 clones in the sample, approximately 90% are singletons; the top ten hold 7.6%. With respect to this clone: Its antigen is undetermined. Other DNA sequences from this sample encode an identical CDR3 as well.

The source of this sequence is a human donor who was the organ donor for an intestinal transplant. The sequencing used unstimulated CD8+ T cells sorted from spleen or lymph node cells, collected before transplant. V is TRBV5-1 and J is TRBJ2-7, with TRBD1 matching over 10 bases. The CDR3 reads CASSLGTGAYEQYF. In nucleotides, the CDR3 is TGCGCCAGCAGCCTCGGGACAGGGGCATACGAGCAGTACTTC. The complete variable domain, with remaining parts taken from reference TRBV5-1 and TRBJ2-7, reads KAGVTQTPRYLIKTRGQQVTLSCSPISGHRSVSWYQQTPGQGLQFLFEYFSETQRNKGNFPGRFSGRQFSNSRSEMNVSTLELGDSALYLCASSLGTGAYEQYFGPGTRLTVT.